The 29 T cell receptor beta chains listed next were all sequenced from one sample in a study of T cell repertoires in cytomegalovirus infection. One entry per CDR3 protein results from TCRdb running MiXCR on the reads. Here the sample spans about 120,000 distinct CDR3 sequences, 10% being singletons. Antigens for these TCRs are unknown. Sequenced input: PBMCs, sequenced either directly or after in vitro stimulation (not recorded which). These receptors all come from a human donor in good health (CMV status not recorded). Some clones in this sample may be carry-over from other donors' samples.

This clonotype was observed many times. The chain joins TRBV7-8 to TRBJ2-2; D uncertain. Germline CDR1 and CDR2: SGHVS and FQNEAQ. With 1 base removed from V and 4 bases from J, the gap between germline ends came to 7 bases. This CDR3 contains 14 residues. Written as DNA, the CDR3 is TGTGCCAGCAGCTTAGGGGTGGGCACCGGGGAGCTGTTTTTT. Its protein is CASSLGVGTGELFF. Full variable domain (missing parts from reference TRBV7-8 and TRBJ2-2): GAGVSQSPRYKVAKRGQDVALRCDPISGHVSLFWYQQALGQGPEFLTYFQNEAQLDKSGLPSDRFFAERPEGSVSTLKIQRTQQEDSAVYLCASSLGVGTGELFFGEGSRLTVL.

This clonotype was found many times. The chain combines TRBV7-3 with TRBJ1-5, with D unclear. Trimming shortened V by 5 bases and J by 4 bases, and 9 bases separated the two germline ends. CDR1 SGHTA and CDR2 FQGTGA come from the germline V gene. The CDR3 is 13 amino acids. CDR3 sequence reads: CASSLSQNQPQHF. For the CDR3, the DNA is TGTGCCAGCAGCCTATCTCAAAATCAGCCCCAGCATTTT.

This clonotype was picked up many times. The J gene is TRBJ2-1, the V gene TRBV28, with D perhaps matching TRBD2 (5 bases). There are 15 residues in the CDR3. V was clipped by 10 bases and J by 1 base, with 17 bases between them. The germline V gene has CDR1 MDHEN and CDR2 SYDVKM. The CDR3, as DNA: TGTGCCACCCGGGATTCGGCCCTTTCCTACAATGAGCAGTTCTTC. Amino acid sequence: CATRDSALSYNEQFF.

At least ten counts were recorded for this clonotype. The rearrangement uses TRBV7-6 and TRBJ2-3; 9 bases are a match to TRBD2. Germline trimming cut 5 bases from V and 7 bases from J; bases unmatched to any gene: 10. The germline CDR1 and CDR2 sequences are SGHVS and FNYEAQ. There are 15 residues in the CDR3. The DNA for the CDR3 is TGTGCCAGCAGCGCCACTAGCGGGCCCTCCAATACGCAGTATTTT. Translating gives CASSATSGPSNTQYF.

The table lists this clonotype with a few counts. The V call is TRBV7-6, the J call TRBJ2-5; D gene ambiguous. CDR3 length: 14 residues. Trimming removed 7 bases at V and 2 bases at J, with 14 bases between. Germline V gives CDR1 SGHVS, CDR2 FNYEAQ. Written as DNA, the CDR3 is TGTGCCAGCAAAAGATGGATTTTACAAGAGACCCAGTACTTC. Encoded protein: CASKRWILQETQYF.

This clonotype occurred many times. The chain employs TRBV7-2 and TRBJ2-7; 9 positions match TRBD2. The germline CDR1 and CDR2 sequences are SGHTA and FQGNSA. V was pared by 4 bases and J by 0 bases, with 4 bases of the junction left unmatched. There are 15 residues in the CDR3. The CDR3 DNA follows: TGTGCCAGCAGCTCTAGCGGGGTGAGCTCCTACGAGCAGTACTTC. Translating it yields CASSSSGVSSYEQYF.

This chain uses TRBV7-2 with TRBJ2-2; D may be TRBD1 or TRBD2 (7 bases each). The V and J ends lost 5 bases and 5 bases respectively, with 12 bases between them. Germline V gives CDR1 SGHTA, CDR2 FQGNSA. CDR3 length: 14 amino acids. CDR3 loop: CASSRQGGTGELFF. CDR3 DNA sequence: TGTGCCAGCAGCCGACAGGGAGGGACCGGGGAGCTGTTTTTT.

The J gene is TRBJ2-1, the V gene TRBV6-5; tentatively, D is TRBD2 (6 bases). V was clipped by 0 bases and J by 8 bases, with 23 bases between them. This CDR3 spans 18 amino acids. CDR1 and CDR2 (germline): MNHEY, SVGAGI. In nucleotides, the CDR3 is TGTGCCAGCAGTTACTCCCTAACCCAGGGACTTCTTATCGATGAGCAGTTCTTC. Protein product: CASSYSLTQGLLIDEQFF.

In its sample, this clonotype was seen many times. The chain joins TRBV7-8 to TRBJ2-3; the match to TRBD2 covers 8 bases. Germline CDR1 is SGHVS and CDR2 is FQNEAQ. The CDR3 is made up of 15 amino acids. Trimming cost V 3 bases and J 7 bases; bases outside gene matches: 9. The CDR3 sequence is CASSLTGGAGNTQYF. Written as DNA, the CDR3 is TGTGCCAGCAGCTTGACGGGAGGGGCTGGGAATACGCAGTATTTT.

This clonotype was observed many times. J is TRBJ1-4 and V is TRBV2; possible D gene TRBD1, 5 bases. CDR1 is SNHLY and CDR2 is FYNNEI in the germline V gene. V gave up 10 bases and J gave up 8 bases, with 23 bases separating them. The length of the CDR3 is 15 residues. In DNA form, the CDR3 reads TGTGCCATCCGGCCCTGGATTGGGGGGAACGAAAAACTGTTTTTT. It is translated as CAIRPWIGGNEKLFF.

The chain links TRBV19 to TRBJ2-2; D may match TRBD1 or TRBD2 (5 bases each). The CDR3 has 19 amino acids. V lost 6 bases and J lost 0, with 23 bases in between. Germline V gene sequence: CDR1 LNHDA, CDR2 SQIVND (reference sequence). The CDR3 DNA reads as TGTGCCAGTAGAAAAAGGGCAGGTAGTGAGGGGACGAACACCGGGGAGCTGTTTTTT. It encodes CASRKRAGSEGTNTGELFF.

V gene TRBV6-2 or TRBV6-3 combines with J gene TRBJ2-3, with D hard to call. The CDR3 consists of 15 residues. Trimming removed 5 bases from V and 1 base from J, with 13 bases in between. CDR1 is MNHEY, CDR2 SVGEGT, per germline. The CDR3 DNA reads as TGTGCCAGCAGTCCCTCAGTCCCTCGCACAGATACGCAGTATTTT. This translates into CASSPSVPRTDTQYF.

Only a few counts were recorded for this clonotype. The chain recombines TRBV27 with TRBJ2-3, with no clear D. V gave up 5 bases and J gave up 2 bases, with 11 bases separating them. Germline V lookup: CDR1 MNHEY, CDR2 SMNVEV (reference sequence). The CDR3 sequence is 14 residues long. Here the CDR3 reads CASSPMPATDTQYF. In nucleotides, the CDR3 is TGTGCCAGCAGTCCCATGCCAGCCACAGATACGCAGTATTTT.

The chain recombines TRBV12-3 or TRBV12-4 with TRBJ2-7; maybe TRBD2 (6 bases). Trimming removed 8 bases from V and 1 base from J, with 15 bases in between. The CDR3 contains 14 residues. The CDR3 loop reads CASLDWRGSYEQYV. CDR3 in DNA: TGTGCCAGCCTAGATTGGAGGGGTTCCTACGAGCAGTACGTC.

About this clonotype: This may come from a read error, since a much larger clone is one base off. The chain is built from TRBV6-1 and TRBJ1-1; TRBD1 matches 9 bases. There are 14 residues in the CDR3. Per germline, CDR1 MNHNS and CDR2 SASEGT. CDR3 nucleotides: TGTGCCAGCAGTGACACAGGGGGCCTCACTGAAACTTTCTTT. Its translation: CASSDTGGLTETFF.

The CDR3 region has the DNA TGTGCCACCAGAGGGACAGGGGACACCGGGGAGCTGTTTTTT. Protein product: CATRGTGDTGELFF. This chain links TRBV24-1 with TRBJ2-2; TRBD1 aligns across 10 bases. The germline V gene encodes CDR1 KGHDR and CDR2 SFDVKD. J lost 3 bases, V lost 7 bases, and 1 base had no gene match. CDR3 length: 14 residues.

This clonotype appeared a few times. This chain uses TRBV29-1 with TRBJ2-1; 9 nucleotides align to TRBD2. Looked up from germline, CDR1 is SQVTM and CDR2 is ANQGSEA. The CDR3 extends over 15 amino acids. V lost 3 bases, J lost 4 bases, and 7 bases stayed unmatched. The CDR3 DNA is TGCAGCGTTGACAGCGGGAGGAGGGGATACAATGAGCAGTTCTTC. Amino acids: CSVDSGRRGYNEQFF.

This clonotype was counted at least ten times. The chain is built from TRBV7-2 and TRBJ1-6; 8 bases line up with TRBD1. CDR1 is SGHTA and CDR2 is FQGNSA in the germline V gene. V lost 5 bases and J lost 8; bases outside the gene matches: 11. The CDR3 totals 16 residues. CDR3 nucleotides: TGTGCCAGCAGCGCCGAACCCGGGACAGGCTATTCACCCCTCCACTTT. As protein: CASSAEPGTGYSPLHF.

This clonotype was detected a few times. The chain has TRBV4-3 and TRBJ2-1; 8 bases agree with TRBD2. The germline CDR1 and CDR2 sequences are LGHNA and YSLEER. CDR3 length: 17 residues. V gave up 4 bases and J gave up 7 bases; unmatched junction bases: 15. CDR3 sequence (DNA): TGCGCCAGCAGCCGATCAAGATGGAGACTAGCGAATAATGAGCAGTTCTTC. Its translation is CASSRSRWRLANNEQFF.

There are many counts of this clonotype. DNA of the CDR3: TGTGCCAGCAGTTTAAGCGGAATTAATGAAAAACTGTTTTTT. Encoded protein: CASSLSGINEKLFF. The chain links TRBV12-3 or TRBV12-4 to TRBJ1-4; D ambiguous. The CDR3 is 14 residues long. The V end lost 2 bases, the J end lost 4 bases, and 8 bases lay between the germline ends.

This clonotype was observed a few times. The rearrangement uses TRBV20-1 and TRBJ2-7; 9 nucleotides match TRBD2. After removal of 4 bases from V and 3 bases from J, the junction contained 4 bases not matched to a gene. The CDR3 runs to 13 residues. Germline CDR1 reads DFQATT; CDR2 reads SNEGSKA (reference sequence). CDR3 nucleotide sequence: TGCAGTGCTACGCGGGGGGGGATCTACGAGCAGTACGTC. This translates into CSATRGGIYEQYV.

This clonotype has more than one count but fewer than ten. The genes are TRBV20-1 and TRBJ2-3; 9 bases align to TRBD2. Germline trimming cut 3 bases from V and 1 base from J; bases unmatched to any gene: 5. Germline V gene sequence: CDR1 DFQATT, CDR2 SNEGSKA (reference sequence). The CDR3 extends over 15 amino acids. The CDR3 nucleotides are TGCAGTGCTAGTTACCCTAGCGGGGGCACAGATACGCAGTATTTT. This translates into CSASYPSGGTDTQYF.

This clonotype showed up many times. The gene calls are TRBV7-2 and TRBJ2-1; D not resolved. The CDR3 contains 14 residues. Germline V gene lookup returns CDR1 SGHTA and CDR2 FQGNSA. V dropped 1 base and J dropped 9 bases, with 13 bases sitting between them. The CDR3 here is CASSLEVQVLEQFF. CDR3 nucleotides: TGTGCCAGCAGCTTAGAGGTTCAGGTCCTTGAGCAGTTCTTC.

This clonotype showed up many times. J is TRBJ1-3 and V is TRBV30, with TRBD1 matching 8 bases. The J segment lost 2 bases and the V segment lost 2 bases, leaving 11 bases of the junction unmatched. The CDR3 has 17 amino acids. Per the germline V gene, CDR1 is GTSNPN and CDR2 is SVGIG (reference sequence). The CDR3 is CAWSSRTGRATGNTIYF. DNA of the CDR3: TGTGCCTGGAGTTCCCGGACAGGGAGAGCCACTGGAAACACCATATATTTT.

The chain links TRBV18 to TRBJ2-1, with TRBD2 matching over 8 bases. Per the germline V gene, CDR1 is KGHSH and CDR2 is LQKENI. The CDR3 length is 13 residues. V dropped 3 bases and J dropped 5; count of bases not matched to a gene: 0. The CDR3 DNA reads TGTGCCAGCTCACCCGGGGGGGACAATGAGCAGTTCTTC. Protein sequence: CASSPGGDNEQFF.

This clonotype was seen ten or more times. This chain connects TRBV7-2 to TRBJ2-5; 7 bases are a match to TRBD2. The CDR3 has 15 residues. Losses at the gene ends were 4 bases for V and 6 bases for J; bases not matched to a gene: 11. From germline, CDR1 is SGHTA and CDR2 FQGNSA. In DNA form, the CDR3 reads TGTGCCAGCAGCTCCCCGGGCCCAGCGGGGAAGACCCAGTACTTC. It yields the protein CASSSPGPAGKTQYF.

This clonotype was seen only a few times. The chain's CDR3 is CASSDSTDNSPLHF. DNA for the CDR3: TGTGCCAGCAGTGACTCGACAGATAATTCACCCCTCCACTTT. V usage is TRBV6-4 and J usage is TRBJ1-6, with D possibly being TRBD1 (5 bases). Germline V CDR1 and CDR2: MRHNA, SNTAGT. The CDR3 covers 14 residues. The V gene lost 0 bases and the J gene lost 5 bases, with 5 bases spanning the gap.

This clonotype was recorded many times. V and J are TRBV20-1 and TRBJ2-1; 14 bases are shared with TRBD2. The CDR3 has 16 residues. Germline lookup yields CDR1 DFQATT and CDR2 SNEGSKA (reference sequence). The V segment lost 0 bases and the J segment 7 bases; nucleotides outside the gene matches: 5. CDR3 nucleotide sequence: TGCAGTGCTAGAGATACTGGACTAGCGGGAGGTAATGAGCAGTTCTTC. It specifies CSARDTGLAGGNEQFF.

This clonotype was picked up many times. This chain joins TRBV2 and TRBJ2-2; 8 bases line up with TRBD2. The CDR3 loop spans 19 amino acids. Germline V gene data show CDR1 as SNHLY and CDR2 as FYNNEI. V was clipped by 6 bases and J by 0 bases; unmatched bases: 15. CDR3 amino acids: CASSLWAFLTSANTGELFF. CDR3 sequence (DNA): TGTGCCAGCAGCCTCTGGGCCTTCCTGACTAGCGCGAACACCGGGGAGCTGTTTTTT.